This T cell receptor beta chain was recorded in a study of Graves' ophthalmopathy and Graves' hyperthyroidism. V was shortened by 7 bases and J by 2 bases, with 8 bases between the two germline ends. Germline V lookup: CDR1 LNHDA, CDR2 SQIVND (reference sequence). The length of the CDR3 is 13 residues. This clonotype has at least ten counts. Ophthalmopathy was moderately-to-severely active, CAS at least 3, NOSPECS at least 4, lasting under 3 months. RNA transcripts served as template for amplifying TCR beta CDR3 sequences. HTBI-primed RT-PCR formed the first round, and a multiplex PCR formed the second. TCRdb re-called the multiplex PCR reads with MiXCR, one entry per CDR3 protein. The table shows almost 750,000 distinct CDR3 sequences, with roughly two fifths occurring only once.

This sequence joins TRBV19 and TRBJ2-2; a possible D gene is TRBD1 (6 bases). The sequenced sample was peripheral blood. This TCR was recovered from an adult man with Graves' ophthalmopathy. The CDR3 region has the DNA TGTGCCAGTATGGACAGAAACACCGGGGAGCTGTTTTTT. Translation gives CASMDRNTGELFF.